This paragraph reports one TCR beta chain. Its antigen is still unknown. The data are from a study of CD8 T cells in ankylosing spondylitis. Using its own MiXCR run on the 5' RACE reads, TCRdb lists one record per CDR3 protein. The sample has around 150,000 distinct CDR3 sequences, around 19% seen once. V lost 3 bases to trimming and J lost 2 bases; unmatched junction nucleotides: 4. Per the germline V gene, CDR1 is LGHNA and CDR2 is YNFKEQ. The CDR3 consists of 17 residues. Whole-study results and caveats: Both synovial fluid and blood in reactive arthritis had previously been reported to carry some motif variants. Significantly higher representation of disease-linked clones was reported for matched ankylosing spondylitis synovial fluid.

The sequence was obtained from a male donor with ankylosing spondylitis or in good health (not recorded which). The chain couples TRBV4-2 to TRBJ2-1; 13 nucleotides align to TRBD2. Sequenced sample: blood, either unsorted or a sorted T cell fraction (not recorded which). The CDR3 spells CASSQGTSGAPYNEQFF. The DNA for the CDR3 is TGTGCCAGCAGCCAGGGGACTAGCGGGGCCCCCTACAATGAGCAGTTCTTC.